The rows below give T cell receptor beta chains drawn from one sample of a study of blood T cell repertoires in COVID-19. Data came from immunoSEQ multiplex PCR; TCRdb stores just in-frame clones and leaves some out. The sample lists 250,000 to 300,000 clones, approximately 84% occurring once. Sequencing used PBMCs or T cells enriched from blood (not recorded which). These receptors all stem from a man between 18 and 29 years old who had recovered from COVID-19. CDR3s include the opening cysteine and the closing phenylalanine or tryptophan. D genes are given only for firm matches. For some rows the clone size is stated as once, few or many, or as a class when expanded; others skip it.

TGTGCCAGCAGCCCCGAGACAGGGACCTGGGACGAGCAGTACTTC,CASSPETGTWDEQYF,TRBD1,once,TRBV3-1/TRBV3-2,TRBJ2-7
TGTGCCAGCAGCCTCAGGGGGCGGAACACTGAAGCTTTCTTT,CASSLRGRNTEAFF,TRBD1,.,TRBV7-6,TRBJ1-1
TGTGCCCCCTCCCCTCGCGGGCGGAGCTCCTACAATGAGCAGTTCTTC,CAPSPRGRSSYNEQFF,.,once,TRBV24-1,TRBJ2-1
TGTGCCAGCAGCCCGCGGTGGCAGGGAGAGACCCAGTACTTC,CASSPRWQGETQYF,.,.,TRBV7-2,TRBJ2-5
TGTGCCAGCAGCCCTGGTTATTCAGGGGCAATGTACGAGCAGTACTTC,CASSPGYSGAMYEQYF,.,.,TRBV5-6,TRBJ2-7
TGTGCCAGTAGTCTCCGGGACAGGCCTGAAAAACTGTTTTTT,CASSLRDRPEKLFF,TRBD1,.,TRBV19,TRBJ1-4
TGCGCCAGCAGCCAAGGGGAGCTAGCGGGATTTTCAGATACGCAGTATTTT,CASSQGELAGFSDTQYF,TRBD2,many,TRBV4-1,TRBJ2-3
TGTGCCAGCAGCTCAGTGGTTGGGGGGGAGCAGTACTTC,CASSSVVGGEQYF,.,few,TRBV5-6,TRBJ2-7
TGTGCCATCTCCCACCGCCGGGACAGCGGAAAGAACACTGAAGCTTTCTTT,CAISHRRDSGKNTEAFF,TRBD1,.,TRBV10-3,TRBJ1-1
TGTGCCAGCAGCTTAGGTGTTCATAGCAATCAGCCCCAGCATTTT,CASSLGVHSNQPQHF,.,.,TRBV11-2,TRBJ1-5
TGTGCCAGCAGCCGGACTGAACAAGACAATGAGCAGTTCTTC,CASSRTEQDNEQFF,.,.,TRBV7-9,TRBJ2-1
TGTGCCAGCAGCTTACCTGGTCTCGGGAAAGAGACCCAGTACTTC,CASSLPGLGKETQYF,.,.,TRBV11-2,TRBJ2-5
TGTGCCAGCAGCTCCAGTGGGGGCTCCCTCGGTGGCTACACCTTC,CASSSSGGSLGGYTF,.,.,TRBV7-2,TRBJ1-2
TGCAGTGCTAGAGGGCCGGATACGCAGTATTTT,CSARGPDTQYF,.,few,TRBV20-1,TRBJ2-3
TGCGCCAGCAGCTTCGGGACTCCGGGGTGGAGCACTGAAGCTTTCTTT,CASSFGTPGWSTEAFF,.,.,TRBV5-1,TRBJ1-1
TGTGCCTGGAGTGTACTAGCGGGCAATGAGCAGTTCTTC,CAWSVLAGNEQFF,TRBD2,.,TRBV30,TRBJ2-1
TGTGCCAGCAGTTACTCGAACCAGGCTAACGAAAAACTGTTTTTT,CASSYSNQANEKLFF,.,.,TRBV6-5,TRBJ1-4
TGTGCCAGCAGCTCGACAGGGTACGGAGCTTTCTTT,CASSSTGYGAFF,TRBD1,.,TRBV7-9,TRBJ1-1
TGTGCCAGTAAAGACAGGAACTATGGCTACACCTTC,CASKDRNYGYTF,.,once,TRBV19,TRBJ1-2
TGTGCCAGCAGTTCTATCCAGGGACAGGGAATCTACGAGCAGTACTTC,CASSSIQGQGIYEQYF,TRBD1,once,TRBV25-1,TRBJ2-7
TGTGCCAGCAGTAGGGGCGGGACCGCGGGGCAGTACTTC,CASSRGGTAGQYF,.,few,TRBV2,TRBJ2-7
TGTGCCAGCAGCTACCCCGGGACAGCGAGTAATTCACCCCTCCACTTT,CASSYPGTASNSPLHF,TRBD1,.,TRBV5-6,TRBJ1-6
TGTGCCACCAGTGATGGGACAGGGTGGCCTAATGAAAAACTGTTTTTT,CATSDGTGWPNEKLFF,TRBD1,.,TRBV24-1,TRBJ1-4
TGTGCCAGCAGCGTAGGCCTCGTGTGGCGGGAGGGCACCGGGGAGCTGTTTTTT,CASSVGLVWREGTGELFF,TRBD2,.,TRBV9,TRBJ2-2
TGTGCCAGCAGTTTATTATCCGACTATGGCTACACCTTC,CASSLLSDYGYTF,.,once,TRBV28,TRBJ1-2
TGTGCCAGCAGCCGGACAGGGGACTATGGCTACACCTTC,CASSRTGDYGYTF,TRBD1,.,TRBV7-9,TRBJ1-2
TGTGCCAGCAGCCCTGGACAGGGGGCCGTCGAGCAGTACTTC,CASSPGQGAVEQYF,TRBD1,once,TRBV7-9,TRBJ2-7
TGTGCCAGCAGTTACGACGGGGGGAACACTGAAGCTTTCTTT,CASSYDGGNTEAFF,.,.,TRBV6-2/TRBV6-3,TRBJ1-1
TGTGCCAGCAGTGAAGCAAGGCAGGGTGGCTACACCTTC,CASSEARQGGYTF,.,.,TRBV6-1,TRBJ1-2
TGCGCCAGCAGCCAATTAGCACCCAACACTGAAGCTTTCTTT,CASSQLAPNTEAFF,.,.,TRBV4-1,TRBJ1-1
TGTGCCAGCAGTGACCGGGGGGCGGGGGAGCAGTTCTTC,CASSDRGAGEQFF,.,.,TRBV6-4,TRBJ2-1
TGTGCCAGTAGTATAGGCCTCCTCCCGCGGAATCAGCCCCAGCATTTT,CASSIGLLPRNQPQHF,.,few,TRBV19,TRBJ1-5
TGTGCCAGTAGTACTCAGACTAGCGGGGGGATGCTCTCCTACAATGAGCAGTTCTTC,CASSTQTSGGMLSYNEQFF,TRBD2,.,TRBV19,TRBJ2-1
TGTGCCAGCAGTTTAAACGGCCCGGGTGAGCAGTTCTTC,CASSLNGPGEQFF,.,.,TRBV27,TRBJ2-1
TGCGCCAGCAGCCCGCCAGGGCCTGAAGCTTTCTTT,CASSPPGPEAFF,.,.,TRBV4-1,TRBJ1-1
TGTGCCAGCAGCCGGAGCGGACAGGGGAACAATGAGCAGTTCTTC,CASSRSGQGNNEQFF,TRBD1,.,TRBV5-4,TRBJ2-1
TGTGCCAGCAGTCCCGGGGTGGGCCGCGATAGCAATCAGCCCCAGCATTTT,CASSPGVGRDSNQPQHF,.,.,TRBV27,TRBJ1-5
TGCGCCAGCAGCTCGGGACAGTCCTATAATGAAAAACTGTTTTTT,CASSSGQSYNEKLFF,TRBD1,.,TRBV5-1,TRBJ1-4
TGTGCCAGCAGTTCGGTACTTCAAGGGGATGAGCAGTTCTTC,CASSSVLQGDEQFF,.,once,TRBV28,TRBJ2-1
TGCAGCGCGGCTACGGGAGCAGCACATGAGCAGTTCTTC,CSAATGAAHEQFF,.,.,TRBV29-1,TRBJ2-1
TGTGCCATCAGTGCCGACAAAGCGGGGACCTACGAGCAGTACTTC,CAISADKAGTYEQYF,TRBD2,few,TRBV10-3,TRBJ2-7
TGTGCCAGCAGCGTAGCGGGTTTAGCGGGAGGGCCGGGGCGCACAGATACGCAGTATTTT,CASSVAGLAGGPGRTDTQYF,TRBD2,few,TRBV9,TRBJ2-3
TGCGCCAGCAGCTCTCGGACAGGGGGCGGTGAGGAGCAGTACTTC,CASSSRTGGGEEQYF,TRBD1,.,TRBV5-1,TRBJ2-7
TGTGCCAGCAGCTCGACTGGAACTAGCACAGATACGCAGTATTTT,CASSSTGTSTDTQYF,.,once,TRBV11-2,TRBJ2-3
TGTGCCAGCTCACCGATAGTGGCAGATACGCAGTATTTT,CASSPIVADTQYF,.,.,TRBV18,TRBJ2-3
TGTGCCAGCAGCGAGACATCACAGGGGGCGATCTATGGCTACACCTTC,CASSETSQGAIYGYTF,TRBD1,few,TRBV9,TRBJ1-2
TGTGCCAGCAGCCAAGGGGAGGGACAGGGGTCCGCAGATACGCAGTATTTT,CASSQGEGQGSADTQYF,TRBD1,.,TRBV3-1/TRBV3-2,TRBJ2-3
TGTGCCAGCAGTTCCGGGACAGGGGTTTACAATGAGCAGTTCTTC,CASSSGTGVYNEQFF,TRBD1,.,TRBV11-3,TRBJ2-1
TGTGCCTGGAGTGTACTCGATGAGCAGTTCTTC,CAWSVLDEQFF,.,.,TRBV30,TRBJ2-1
TGTGCCAGCAGTTCCACAGGGATGGGCAATCAGCCCCAGCATTTT,CASSSTGMGNQPQHF,.,.,TRBV27,TRBJ1-5
TGTGCCAGCAGTTTATTCAGGGAGGGTTCACCCCTCCACTTT,CASSLFREGSPLHF,.,many,TRBV28,TRBJ1-6
TGTGCCAGCAGCCCGCCGGGGGGAGCGCAAAGAGGGACCCAGTACTTC,CASSPPGGAQRGTQYF,TRBD2,.,TRBV13,TRBJ2-5
TGTGCCAGCAGCCAAAGGACAGGGGGTGCCTCCTACAATGAGCAGTTCTTC,CASSQRTGGASYNEQFF,TRBD1,once,TRBV13,TRBJ2-1
TGTGCCAGTAATCCCACAGGGAATTCACCCCTCCACTTT,CASNPTGNSPLHF,.,.,TRBV19,TRBJ1-6
TGTGCCAGCAGCCCCCGGGGGACCAGGTCTGGAAACACCATATATTTT,CASSPRGTRSGNTIYF,.,few,TRBV7-8,TRBJ1-3
TGTGGAACGACAGGCGGGGGCTATAACACCGGGGAGCTGTTTTTT,CGTTGGGYNTGELFF,.,once,TRBV19,TRBJ2-2
TGTGCCAGCAGCAAGGCTTCGACAGCAAAGAACTACGAGCAGTACTTC,CASSKASTAKNYEQYF,.,.,TRBV21-1,TRBJ2-7
TGCGCCAGCAGCGCGCGGGAGGGGGGTGCCTACGAGCAGTACTTC,CASSAREGGAYEQYF,TRBD2,.,TRBV4-1,TRBJ2-7